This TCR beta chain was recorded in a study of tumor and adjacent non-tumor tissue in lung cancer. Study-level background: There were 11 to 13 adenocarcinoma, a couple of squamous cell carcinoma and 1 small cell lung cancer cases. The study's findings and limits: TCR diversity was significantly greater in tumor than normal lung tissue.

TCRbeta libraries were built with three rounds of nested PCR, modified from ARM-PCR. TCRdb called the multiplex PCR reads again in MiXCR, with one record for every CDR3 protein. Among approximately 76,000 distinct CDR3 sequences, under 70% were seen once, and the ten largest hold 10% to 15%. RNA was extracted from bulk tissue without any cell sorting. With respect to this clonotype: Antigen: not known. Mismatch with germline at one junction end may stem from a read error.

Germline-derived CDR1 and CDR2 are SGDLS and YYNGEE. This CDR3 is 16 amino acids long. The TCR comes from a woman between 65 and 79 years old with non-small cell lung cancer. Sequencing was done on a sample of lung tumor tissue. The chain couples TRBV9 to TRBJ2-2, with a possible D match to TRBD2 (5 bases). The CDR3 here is CASSEYGTANTGDLFF. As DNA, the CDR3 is TGTGCCAGCAGCGAATACGGAACAGCGAACACCGGGGATCTGTTTTTT.